The 32 T cell receptor beta chains below come from one sample, sequenced in a study of blood T cell repertoires in COVID-19. Produced via immunoSEQ multiplex PCR; TCRdb's table is partial and in-frame only. The table shows about 150,000 clones, with about 84% occurring only once. The sequenced sample was peripheral blood. Source of these receptors: a woman between 45 and 65 years old with acute or convalescent COVID-19.

This chain links TRBV14 with TRBJ1-1; D not certain. The CDR3 length is 13 residues. Trimming took 6 bases from V and 1 from J, leaving 9 bases between them. Germline loops: CDR1 SGHDN, CDR2 FVKESK. CDR3: CASSPNWNTEAFF. In nucleotides, the CDR3 is TGTGCCAGCAGTCCGAACTGGAACACTGAAGCTTTCTTT.

Concerning this clone itself: At one boundary the junction diverges from the germline segment, which might be a read error. Other nucleotide sequences from this sample produce the same CDR3. The V gene is TRBV15, the J gene TRBJ1-5; 12 bases match TRBD1. Germline V gene lookup returns CDR1 LNHNV and CDR2 YYDKDF (reference sequence). The length of the CDR3 is 18 residues. The CDR3 bases are TGTGCTACCAGCGGGGATCCTGCCGGGACAGGGGGCGGAAGGCCCCAGCATTTT. This encodes CATSGDPAGTGGGRPQHF.

CDR3 sequence (DNA): TGTGCCAGCAGCCAAGATCATAACAGGGTGTATGGCTACACCTTC. Translated: CASSQDHNRVYGYTF. The chain has TRBV4-2 and TRBJ1-2; possible D gene TRBD1, 6 bases. Germline loops: CDR1 LGHNA, CDR2 YNFKEQ. The CDR3 sequence is 15 residues long. V was pared by 0 bases and J by 5 bases, with 13 bases between.

This clone has just a few counts. The chain has TRBV6-2 or TRBV6-3 and TRBJ2-5; D is uncertain. Germline lookup yields CDR1 MNHEY and CDR2 SVGEGT. CDR3 length: 16 amino acids. The V and J ends lost 7 bases and 0 bases respectively, with 18 bases between them. The CDR3 sequence is CASIPGLSPYQETQYF. The CDR3 DNA reads as TGTGCCAGCATCCCGGGCCTGAGCCCGTACCAAGAGACCCAGTACTTC.

V usage is TRBV15 and J usage is TRBJ1-4, with TRBD1 matching over 8 bases. V lost 0 bases and J lost 8; bases outside the gene matches: 8. The CDR3 contains 16 residues. Germline V gene data show CDR1 as LNHNV and CDR2 as YYDKDF (reference sequence). This chain's CDR3 is CATSRDPQGAGEKLFF. The CDR3 region has the DNA TGTGCCACCAGCAGAGATCCGCAGGGGGCAGGGGAAAAACTGTTTTTT.

CDR3 protein: CASGLVLTGLGSPLHF. As DNA, the CDR3 is TGTGCTAGTGGTTTGGTCCTGACAGGCCTTGGTTCACCCCTCCACTTT. V and J are TRBV12-5 and TRBJ1-6; a weak D match, TRBD1 (6 bases). Germline V CDR1 and CDR2: LGHNT, FRNRAP. The CDR3 is made up of 16 amino acids. V was cut by 0 bases and J by 9 bases, with 15 bases left in between.

The J gene is TRBJ2-3, the V gene TRBV19; 7 bases are a match to TRBD1. The CDR3 has 13 residues. CDR1 is LNHDA, CDR2 SQIVND, per germline (reference sequence). The V gene end was trimmed by 8 bases and the J gene end by 0 bases; junction bases not matched to a gene: 2. The CDR3 loop reads CASGTASTDTQYF. Here the CDR3 DNA reads TGTGCCAGTGGGACAGCTAGCACAGATACGCAGTATTTT. The variable domain in full, completed from reference TRBV19 and TRBJ2-3, reads DGGITQSPKYLFRKEGQNVTLSCEQNLNHDAMYWYRQDPGQGLRLIYYSQIVNDFQKGDIAEGYSVSREKKESFPLTVTSAQKNPTAFYLCASGTASTDTQYFGPGTRLTVL.

The chain has TRBV7-3 and TRBJ2-3, with D maybe TRBD2 (6 bases). The CDR3 loop spans 14 amino acids. V gave up 6 bases and J gave up 2 bases, with 12 bases separating them. Germline V gene data show CDR1 as SGHTA and CDR2 as FQGTGA. This CDR3 is CASRISGHTDTQYF. The DNA of the CDR3 is TGTGCCAGCAGAATTAGCGGCCACACAGATACGCAGTATTTT. The variable domain in full, with the rest retrieved from reference TRBV7-3 and TRBJ2-3, is GAGVSQTPSNKVTEKGKYVELRCDPISGHTALYWYRQSLGQGPEFLIYFQGTGAADDSGLPNDRFFAVRPEGSVSTLKIQRTERGDSAVYLCASRISGHTDTQYFGPGTRLTVL.

V gene TRBV29-1 combines with J gene TRBJ1-3; perhaps TRBD1 as D (6 bases). V lost 5 bases and J lost 3, with 14 bases in between. CDR3 length equals 14 residues. From germline, CDR1 is SQVTM and CDR2 ANQGSEA. The CDR3 region is CSVFSRGDGNTIYF. The DNA of the CDR3 is TGCAGCGTTTTTAGCAGGGGTGATGGAAACACCATATATTTT.

V usage is TRBV28 and J usage is TRBJ2-2; TRBD2 aligns across 12 bases. V was clipped by 6 bases and J by 4 bases; unmatched bases: 12. CDR3 size: 18 residues. Germline CDR1 is MDHEN and CDR2 is SYDVKM. DNA for the CDR3: TGTGCCAGCAGACAAGTACTAGCGGGGGGTAACATCACCGGGGAGCTGTTTTTT. Translation: CASRQVLAGGNITGELFF. The whole variable domain, filled in from reference TRBV28 and TRBJ2-2, reads DVKVTQSSRYLVKRTGEKVFLECVQDMDHENMFWYRQDPGLGLRLIYFSYDVKMKEKGDIPEGYSVSREKKERFSLILESASTNQTSMYLCASRQVLAGGNITGELFFGEGSRLTVL.

The chain uses TRBV27 and TRBJ1-2; D perhaps matches TRBD1 (6 bases). Germline loops: CDR1 MNHEY, CDR2 SMNVEV (reference sequence). This CDR3 spans 15 amino acids. V was clipped by 4 bases and J by 7 bases, with 19 bases between them. CDR3 nucleotide sequence: TGTGCCAGCAGTTCGTTAACGGGGGGGCGTCCTGGCTACACCTTC. Encoded protein: CASSSLTGGRPGYTF.

This chain joins TRBV9 and TRBJ1-2; 8 bases map to TRBD1. The germline CDR1 and CDR2 sequences are SGDLS and YYNGEE. Trimming removed 0 bases from V and 7 bases from J; junction bases left unmatched: 17. The CDR3 runs to 18 residues. CDR3 residues: CASSVGVTIRTGNLGYTF. CDR3 DNA sequence: TGTGCCAGCAGCGTAGGGGTCACTATTCGGACAGGGAACCTTGGCTACACCTTC.

The gene calls are TRBV19 and TRBJ1-3, with a tentative D call TRBD1 (6 bases). CDR1 is LNHDA, CDR2 SQIVND, per germline (reference sequence). This CDR3 comprises 16 residues. V was shortened by 4 bases and J by 0 bases, with 13 bases between the two germline ends. The CDR3 region has the DNA TGTGCCAGTAGTACGGGACACACGGCCTCTGGAAACACCATATATTTT. This gives the protein CASSTGHTASGNTIYF.

The chain has TRBV4-3 and TRBJ1-5; TRBD1 matches at 9 bases. The junction had 13 bases not matched to a gene; V was cut back by 0 bases and J by 7 bases. Germline V gene sequence: CDR1 LGHNA, CDR2 YSLEER. This CDR3 has 18 amino acids. The CDR3, as DNA: TGCGCCAGCAGCCAAGACATCTCCGGGACAGGGAATCTGCAGCCCCAGCATTTT. This encodes CASSQDISGTGNLQPQHF.

V and J are TRBV9 and TRBJ1-2, with 8 bases aligning to TRBD1. CDR3 length equals 16 residues. Germline V gives CDR1 SGDLS, CDR2 YYNGEE. V trimming: 2 bases; J trimming: 6 bases; junction bases outside the gene matches: 12. As DNA, the CDR3 is TGTGCCAGCAGCGTGGGACGACAGGGGACCTCCAATGGCTACACCTTC. It is translated as CASSVGRQGTSNGYTF.

This CDR3 reads CASSLEGGNEAFF. The CDR3 DNA reads TGTGCCAGCAGCTTAGAGGGGGGGAATGAAGCTTTCTTT. The genes are TRBV7-9 and TRBJ1-1, with D possibly matching TRBD1 (6 bases). The germline V and J ends were trimmed by 1 base and 7 bases, with 10 bases remaining between them. The germline V gene encodes CDR1 SEHNR and CDR2 FQNEAQ (reference sequence). The CDR3 has 13 residues.

In its sample, this clone was seen a few times. The CDR3 bases are TGCGCCAGCAGCTTGGAGTCCCTAGGGGAGCTGTTTTTT. This encodes CASSLESLGELFF. The V and J genes are TRBV5-1 and TRBJ2-2; D uncertain. V was shortened by 0 bases and J by 8 bases, with 8 bases between the two germline ends. Germline V gene sequence: CDR1 SGHRS, CDR2 YFSETQ. The CDR3 sequence is 13 residues long.

DNA for the CDR3: TGTGCCAGCAGCTTAGCCACGGAAACGACAGGGGAGCAGTTCTTC. Its translation is CASSLATETTGEQFF. The chain combines TRBV7-6 with TRBJ2-1, with TRBD1 matching 7 bases. Per the germline V gene, CDR1 is SGHVS and CDR2 is FNYEAQ. The CDR3 length is 15 residues. V trimming: 0 bases; J trimming: 10 bases; junction bases outside the gene matches: 9.

V and J are TRBV6-5 and TRBJ1-2, with 8 bases lining up with TRBD1. Germline V gene sequence: CDR1 MNHEY, CDR2 SVGAGI. V lost 7 bases and J lost 3; bases outside the gene matches: 7. The CDR3 is 14 amino acids. DNA of the CDR3: TGTGCCAGCACCCTACAGGGGGAGGACTATGGCTACACCTTC. As protein: CASTLQGEDYGYTF.

The chain joins TRBV30 to TRBJ1-4; D call uncertain. Looked up from germline, CDR1 is GTSNPN and CDR2 is SVGIG (reference sequence). Trimming removed 2 bases from V and 4 bases from J, with 5 bases in between. The CDR3 runs to 12 residues. CDR3 sequence: CAWSPNNEKLFF. In DNA, the CDR3 is TGTGCCTGGAGTCCAAATAATGAAAAACTGTTTTTT.

J is TRBJ2-5 and V is TRBV7-9; TRBD2 aligns across 9 bases. This CDR3 has 17 amino acids. In germline, CDR1 is SEHNR, CDR2 FQNEAQ (reference sequence). With 1 base clipped from V and 0 bases from J, the junction kept 6 bases outside the gene matches. CDR3: CASSLGVAGDHQETQYF. The CDR3 DNA reads as TGTGCCAGCAGCTTAGGAGTAGCGGGGGACCACCAAGAGACCCAGTACTTC.

The chain links TRBV12-3 or TRBV12-4 to TRBJ2-3, with 8 bases lining up with TRBD1. The CDR3 covers 12 residues. V dropped 6 bases and J dropped 4; count of bases not matched to a gene: 0. In DNA, the CDR3 is TGTGCCAGCAGGACAGGGGCAGATACGCAGTATTTT. It encodes CASRTGADTQYF.

The chain joins TRBV28 to TRBJ1-6, with 7 nucleotides matching TRBD1. V was pared by 2 bases and J by 10 bases, with 8 bases of the junction left unmatched. There are 15 residues in the CDR3. Looked up from germline, CDR1 is MDHEN and CDR2 is SYDVKM. The CDR3 loop is CASSLGGGAGSPLHF. DNA of the CDR3: TGTGCCAGCAGTTTAGGAGGGGGCGCTGGATCACCCCTCCACTTT.

V is TRBV2 and J is TRBJ1-2; TRBD1 agrees at 7 bases. The junction had 13 bases not matched to a gene; V was cut back by 11 bases and J by 4 bases. Germline V lookup: CDR1 SNHLY, CDR2 FYNNEI. This CDR3 has 14 amino acids. This CDR3 reads CAGNPGQTSYGYTF. The CDR3 coding sequence is TGTGCCGGCAACCCGGGACAGACTTCCTATGGCTACACCTTC.

The chain recombines TRBV7-2 with TRBJ2-2; TRBD1 might be the D (5 bases). Germline values: CDR1 SGHTA, CDR2 FQGNSA. CDR3 length: 15 residues. The germline V and J ends were trimmed by 4 bases and 0 bases, with 9 bases remaining between them. The CDR3 loop reads CASSSRGSNTGELFF. As DNA, the CDR3 is TGTGCCAGCAGCTCTAGGGGATCGAACACCGGGGAGCTGTTTTTT.

This chain uses TRBV19 with TRBJ2-7; TRBD1 might be the D (6 bases). Germline assignment: CDR1 LNHDA and CDR2 SQIVND (reference sequence). The CDR3 length is 13 residues. This CDR3 is CAKTRTASYEQYF. CDR3 coding DNA: TGTGCGAAAACGCGGACAGCAAGCTACGAGCAGTACTTC. Filled out from reference TRBV19 and TRBJ2-7, the complete variable domain reads DGGITQSPKYLFRKEGQNVTLSCEQNLNHDAMYWYRQDPGQGLRLIYYSQIVNDFQKGDIAEGYSVSREKKESFPLTVTSAQKNPTAFYLCAKTRTASYEQYFGPGTRLTVT.

V usage is TRBV7-9 and J usage is TRBJ1-1; D gene uncertain. Germline V gives CDR1 SEHNR, CDR2 FQNEAQ (reference sequence). Trimming removed 3 bases at V and 0 bases at J, with 5 bases between. The CDR3 spans 13 residues. DNA of the CDR3: TGTGCCAGCAGCTTTACAGTGAACACTGAAGCTTTCTTT. Translation gives CASSFTVNTEAFF.

In this sample, this clone turned up a few times. The rearrangement joins TRBV19 to TRBJ2-7; 7 bases align to TRBD2. Losses at the gene ends were 8 bases for V and 5 bases for J; bases not matched to a gene: 6. CDR1 is LNHDA and CDR2 is SQIVND in the germline V gene (reference sequence). This CDR3 spans 12 amino acids. The CDR3 spells CASLGLGNEQYF. CDR3 bases: TGTGCCAGTCTAGGACTAGGTAACGAGCAGTACTTC.

This clone was observed once. The chain couples TRBV25-1 to TRBJ2-5, with 10 bases identical to TRBD1. CDR1 and CDR2 (germline): MGHDK, SYGVNS. V trimming: 3 bases; J trimming: 2 bases; junction bases outside the gene matches: 3. CDR3 length: 15 residues. CDR3 nucleotide sequence: TGTGCCAGCAGTGACCCGGGACAGGGGCAAGAGACCCAGTACTTC. Translating it yields CASSDPGQGQETQYF.

As for this clone: The junction differs from germline at one of its ends, possibly a read error. The chain joins TRBV6-6 to TRBJ1-5; TRBD1 might be the D (5 bases). The germline V gene encodes CDR1 MNHNY and CDR2 SVGAGI (reference sequence). CDR3 length: 14 residues. CDR3 protein: CASSQGGGNQPQHF. As DNA, the CDR3 is TGTGCCAGTTCGCAGGGTGGTGGCAACCAGCCCCAGCATTTT.

This clone has just one count. The V call is TRBV5-1, the J call TRBJ1-1; D is ambiguous. V lost 3 bases and J 8 bases, leaving 20 bases between the germline ends. The CDR3 is made up of 15 amino acids. Germline V gene data show CDR1 as SGHRS and CDR2 as YFSETQ. The DNA of the CDR3 is TGCGCCAGCAGCTCGTTTTCTCTCACACAAGAAGAAGCTTTCTTT. This encodes CASSSFSLTQEEAFF.

This chain links TRBV7-8 with TRBJ1-6; TRBD1 is a possible D gene (5 bases). The CDR3 is 14 amino acids. Deletions cut 2 bases from V and 9 bases from J, with 11 bases between. Germline CDR1 reads SGHVS; CDR2 reads FQNEAQ. The CDR3 bases are TGTGCCAGCAGCTTACTGGGGCTAAGTTCACCCCTCCACTTT. Amino acids: CASSLLGLSSPLHF.